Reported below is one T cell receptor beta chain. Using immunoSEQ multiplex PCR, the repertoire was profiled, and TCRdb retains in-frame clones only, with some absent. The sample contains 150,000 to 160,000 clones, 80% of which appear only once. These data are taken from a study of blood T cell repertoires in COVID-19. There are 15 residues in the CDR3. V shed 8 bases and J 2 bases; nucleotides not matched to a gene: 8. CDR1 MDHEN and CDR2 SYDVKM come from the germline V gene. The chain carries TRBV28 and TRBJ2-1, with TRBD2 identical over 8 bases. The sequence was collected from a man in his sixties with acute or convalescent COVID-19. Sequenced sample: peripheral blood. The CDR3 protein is CASPPSGGTYNEQFF. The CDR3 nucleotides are TGTGCCAGCCCTCCCAGCGGGGGTACCTACAATGAGCAGTTCTTC.